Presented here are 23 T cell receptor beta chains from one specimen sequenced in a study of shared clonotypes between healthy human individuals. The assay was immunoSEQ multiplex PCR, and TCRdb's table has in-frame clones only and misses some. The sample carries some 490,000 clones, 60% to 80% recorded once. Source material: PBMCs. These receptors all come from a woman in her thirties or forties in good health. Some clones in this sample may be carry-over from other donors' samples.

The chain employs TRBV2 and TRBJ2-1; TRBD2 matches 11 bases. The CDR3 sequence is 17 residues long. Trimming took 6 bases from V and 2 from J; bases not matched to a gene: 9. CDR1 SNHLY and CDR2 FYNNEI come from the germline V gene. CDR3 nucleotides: TGTGCCAGCAGCCGAGAGGGACTAGCGGACCCCTACAATGAGCAGTTCTTC. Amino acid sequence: CASSREGLADPYNEQFF.

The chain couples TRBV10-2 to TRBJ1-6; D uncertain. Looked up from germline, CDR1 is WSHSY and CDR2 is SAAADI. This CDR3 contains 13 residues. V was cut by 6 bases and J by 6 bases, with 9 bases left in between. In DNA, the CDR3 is TGCGCCAGCAGGCATGAGTCTAATTCACCCCTCCACTTT. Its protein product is CASRHESNSPLHF.

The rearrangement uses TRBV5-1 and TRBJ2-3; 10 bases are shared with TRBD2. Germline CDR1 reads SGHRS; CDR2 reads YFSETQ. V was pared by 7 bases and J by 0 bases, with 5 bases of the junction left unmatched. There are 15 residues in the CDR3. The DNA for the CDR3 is TGCGCCAGCTCCCCTAGCGGGAGTAGCACAGATACGCAGTATTTT. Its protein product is CASSPSGSSTDTQYF.

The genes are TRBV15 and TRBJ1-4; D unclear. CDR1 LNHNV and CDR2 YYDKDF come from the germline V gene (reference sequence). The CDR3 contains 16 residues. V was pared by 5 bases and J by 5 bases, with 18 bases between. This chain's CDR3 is CATSQRKVNWNEKLFF. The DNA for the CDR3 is TGTGCCACCAGCCAGAGGAAGGTTAACTGGAATGAAAAACTGTTTTTT.

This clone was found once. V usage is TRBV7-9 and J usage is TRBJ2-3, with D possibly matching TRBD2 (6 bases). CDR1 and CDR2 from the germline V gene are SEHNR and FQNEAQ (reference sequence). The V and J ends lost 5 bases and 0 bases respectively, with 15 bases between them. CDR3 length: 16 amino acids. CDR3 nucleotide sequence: TGTGCCAGCAGCGCCGTGGGGGGTGGGAGCACAGATACGCAGTATTTT. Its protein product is CASSAVGGGSTDTQYF. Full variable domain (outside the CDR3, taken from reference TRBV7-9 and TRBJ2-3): DTGVSQNPRHKITKRGQNVTFRCDPISEHNRLYWYRQTLGQGPEFLTYFQNEAQLEKSRLLSDRFSAERPKGSFSTLEIQRTEQGDSAMYLCASSAVGGGSTDTQYFGPGTRLTVL.

CDR3 sequence (DNA): TGTGCCAGCAGTCTGAGCGGATCCGATACGCAGTATTTT. It encodes CASSLSGSDTQYF. This chain links TRBV9 with TRBJ2-3; possibly TRBD2 for D (5 bases). The CDR3 consists of 13 residues. CDR1 is SGDLS, CDR2 YYNGEE, per germline. V was trimmed by 5 bases and J by 6 bases, leaving 13 bases between them.

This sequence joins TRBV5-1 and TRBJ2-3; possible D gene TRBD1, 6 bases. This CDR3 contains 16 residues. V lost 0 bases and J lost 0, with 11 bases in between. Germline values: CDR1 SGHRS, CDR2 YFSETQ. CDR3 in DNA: TGCGCCAGCAGCTTGGGACTCCAGGGGAGCACAGATACGCAGTATTTT. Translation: CASSLGLQGSTDTQYF.

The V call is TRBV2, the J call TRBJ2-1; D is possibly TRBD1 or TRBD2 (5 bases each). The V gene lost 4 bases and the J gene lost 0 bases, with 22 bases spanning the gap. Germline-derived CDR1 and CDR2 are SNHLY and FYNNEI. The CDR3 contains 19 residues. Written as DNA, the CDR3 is TGTGCCAGCAGTGCCTCCGGGGCAGGGTTGGGAGCCTCCTACAATGAGCAGTTCTTC. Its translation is CASSASGAGLGASYNEQFF.

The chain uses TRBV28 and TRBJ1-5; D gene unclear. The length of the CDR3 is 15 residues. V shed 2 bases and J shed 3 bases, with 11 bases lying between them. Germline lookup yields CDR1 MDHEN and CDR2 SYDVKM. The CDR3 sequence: CASSLLGNPNQPQHF. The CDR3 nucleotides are TGTGCCAGCAGTTTACTAGGGAACCCCAATCAGCCCCAGCATTTT.

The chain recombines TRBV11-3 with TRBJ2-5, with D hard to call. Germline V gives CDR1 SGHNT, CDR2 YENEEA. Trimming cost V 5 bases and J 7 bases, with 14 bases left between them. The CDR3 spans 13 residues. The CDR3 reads CASSLSPPGTQYF. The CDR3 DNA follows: TGTGCCAGCAGCCTCAGCCCTCCGGGGACCCAGTACTTC.

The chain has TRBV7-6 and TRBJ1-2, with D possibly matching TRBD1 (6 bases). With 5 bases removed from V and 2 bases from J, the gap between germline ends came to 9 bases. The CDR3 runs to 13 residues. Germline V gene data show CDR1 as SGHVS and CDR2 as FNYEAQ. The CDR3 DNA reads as TGTGCCAGCAGCCAGGACAGCAACTATGGCTACACCTTC. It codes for CASSQDSNYGYTF.

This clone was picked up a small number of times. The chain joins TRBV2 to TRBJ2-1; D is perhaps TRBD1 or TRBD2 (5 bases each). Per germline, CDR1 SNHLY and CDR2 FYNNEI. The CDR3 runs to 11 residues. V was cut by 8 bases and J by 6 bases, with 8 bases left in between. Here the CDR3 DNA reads TGTGCCAGCCTGGGGGTCAATGAGCAGTTCTTC. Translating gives CASLGVNEQFF.

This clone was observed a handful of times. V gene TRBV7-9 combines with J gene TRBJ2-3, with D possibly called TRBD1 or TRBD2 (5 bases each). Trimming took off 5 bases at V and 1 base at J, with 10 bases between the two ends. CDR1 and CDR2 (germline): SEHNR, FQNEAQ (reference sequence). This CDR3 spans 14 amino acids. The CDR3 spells CASSPRGRTDTQYF. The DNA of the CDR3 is TGTGCCAGCAGCCCCCGGGGACGCACAGATACGCAGTATTTT.

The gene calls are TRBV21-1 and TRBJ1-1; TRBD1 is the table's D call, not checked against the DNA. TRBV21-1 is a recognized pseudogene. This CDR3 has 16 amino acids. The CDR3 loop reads CASSKGQIVMNTEAFF. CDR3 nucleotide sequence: TGTGCCAGCAGCAAAGGACAGATCGTCATGAACACTGAAGCTTTCTTT.

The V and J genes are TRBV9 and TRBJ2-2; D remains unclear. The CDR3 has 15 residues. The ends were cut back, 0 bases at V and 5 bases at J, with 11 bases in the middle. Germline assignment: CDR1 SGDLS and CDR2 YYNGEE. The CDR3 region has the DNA TGTGCCAGCAGCGTAGTTCAACAGACTACCGGGGAGCTGTTTTTT. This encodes CASSVVQQTTGELFF.

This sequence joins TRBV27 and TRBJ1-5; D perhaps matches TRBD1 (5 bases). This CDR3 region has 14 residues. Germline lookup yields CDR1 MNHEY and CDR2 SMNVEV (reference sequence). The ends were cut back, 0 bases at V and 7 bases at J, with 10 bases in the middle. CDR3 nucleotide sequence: TGTGCCAGCAGTTTATCCGACAGAGGCCAGCCCCAGCATTTT. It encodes CASSLSDRGQPQHF.

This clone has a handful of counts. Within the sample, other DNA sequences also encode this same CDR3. CDR3 nucleotide sequence: TGTGCCAGCAGCTTAGACAGGGGCACAGATACGCAGTATTTT. The encoded protein is CASSLDRGTDTQYF. The chain joins TRBV7-2 to TRBJ2-3, with D possibly being TRBD1 (6 bases). V was shortened by 1 base and J by 1 base, with 6 bases between the two germline ends. Per the germline V gene, CDR1 is SGHTA and CDR2 is FQGNSA. The CDR3 contains 14 residues.

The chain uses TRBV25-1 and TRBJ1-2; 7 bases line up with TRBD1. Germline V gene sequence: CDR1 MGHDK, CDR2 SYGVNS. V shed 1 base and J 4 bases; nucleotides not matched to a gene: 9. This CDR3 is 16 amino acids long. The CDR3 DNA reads TGTGCCAGCAGTGAATCCGGGACCCGGGACAGCTATGGCTACACCTTC. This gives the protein CASSESGTRDSYGYTF.

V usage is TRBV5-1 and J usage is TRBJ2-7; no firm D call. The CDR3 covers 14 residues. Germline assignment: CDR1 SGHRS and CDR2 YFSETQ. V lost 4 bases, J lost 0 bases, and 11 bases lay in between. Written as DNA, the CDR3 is TGCGCCAGCAGCAGCCGGGCCTCCTCCTACGAGCAGTACTTC. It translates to CASSSRASSYEQYF.

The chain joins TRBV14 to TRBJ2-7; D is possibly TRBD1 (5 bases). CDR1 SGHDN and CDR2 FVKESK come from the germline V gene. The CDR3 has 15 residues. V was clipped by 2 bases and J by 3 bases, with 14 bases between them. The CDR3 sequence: CASSQNWVRGYEQYF. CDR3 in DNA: TGTGCCAGCAGCCAAAATTGGGTTAGGGGCTACGAGCAGTACTTC.

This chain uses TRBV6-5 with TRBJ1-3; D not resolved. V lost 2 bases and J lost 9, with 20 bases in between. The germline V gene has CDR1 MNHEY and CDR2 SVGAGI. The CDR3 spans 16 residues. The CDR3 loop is CASSYRRRDVGRTIYF. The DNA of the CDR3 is TGTGCCAGCAGTTACAGGCGGAGAGATGTGGGTCGCACCATATATTTT.

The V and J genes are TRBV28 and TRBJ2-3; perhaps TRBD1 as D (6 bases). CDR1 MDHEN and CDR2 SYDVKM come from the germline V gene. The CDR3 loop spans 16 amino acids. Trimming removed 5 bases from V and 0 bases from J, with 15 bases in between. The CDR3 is CASSVRGRVSTDTQYF. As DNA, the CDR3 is TGTGCCAGCAGTGTCAGGGGTAGGGTTAGCACAGATACGCAGTATTTT.

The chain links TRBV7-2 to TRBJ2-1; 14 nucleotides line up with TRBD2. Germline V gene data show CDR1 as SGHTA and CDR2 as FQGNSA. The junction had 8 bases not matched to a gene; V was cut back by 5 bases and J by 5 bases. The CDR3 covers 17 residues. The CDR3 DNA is TGTGCCAGCAGCCCCGGGACTAGCGGGAGTTTCCACAATGAGCAGTTCTTC. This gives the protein CASSPGTSGSFHNEQFF. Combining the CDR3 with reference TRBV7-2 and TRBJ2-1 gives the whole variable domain GAGVSQSPSNKVTEKGKDVELRCDPISGHTALYWYRQSLGQGLEFLIYFQGNSAPDKSGLPSDRFSAERTGGSVSTLTIQRTQQEDSAVYLCASSPGTSGSFHNEQFFGPGTRLTVL.